The 22 T cell receptor beta chains listed next were all sequenced from one sample in a study of Ad26.COV2.S vaccination and SARS-CoV-2 variants. Treatment indicated: 19 received Ad26.COV2.S at low or high dose, single or two shots; roughly five received placebo; per-sample allocation not given. Sampling happened 63 days after the first vaccine or placebo injection. Method: immunoSEQ multiplex PCR; TCRdb's copy keeps in-frame clones and lacks some. The table records 250,000 or so clones, 87% of them present only once. The material was peripheral blood, obtained in a trial of Ad26.COV2.S vaccine versus placebo. The receptors here all came from a person between 18 and 60 years old who received the Ad26.COV2.S COVID-19 vaccine or a placebo.

This clone showed up just once. V and J are TRBV7-9 and TRBJ2-3, with TRBD2 as a possible D gene (6 bases). The CDR3 contains 15 residues. Between the trimmed V and J ends, which lost 5 bases and 4 bases, there was a span of 16 bases. In germline, CDR1 is SEHNR, CDR2 FQNEAQ (reference sequence). In DNA form, the CDR3 reads TGTGCCAGCAGCCCATCGACTAGTCGGTCAGATACGCAGTATTTT. Residues: CASSPSTSRSDTQYF.

This chain joins TRBV5-4 and TRBJ1-2, with TRBD1 matching 9 bases. This CDR3 has 14 residues. Germline V CDR1 and CDR2: SGHNT, YYREEE (reference sequence). V lost 4 bases to trimming and J lost 2 bases; unmatched junction nucleotides: 3. The CDR3 coding sequence is TGTGCCAGCAGCGGGGGACAGGGAAACTATGGCTACACCTTC. Its protein product is CASSGGQGNYGYTF.

V usage is TRBV2 and J usage is TRBJ2-3, with TRBD2 matching over 7 bases. Germline V gene sequence: CDR1 SNHLY, CDR2 FYNNEI. This CDR3 spans 12 amino acids. V lost 9 bases to trimming and J lost 2 bases; unmatched junction nucleotides: 2. As DNA, the CDR3 is TGTGCCAGTCTAGCGGACACAGATACGCAGTATTTT. It encodes CASLADTDTQYF. The full variable domain, completed using reference TRBV2 and TRBJ2-3, is EPEVTQTPSHQVTQMGQEVILRCVPISNHLYFYWYRQILGQKVEFLVSFYNNEISEKSEIFDDQFSVERPDGSNFTLKIRSTKLEDSAMYFCASLADTDTQYFGPGTRLTVL.

V is TRBV3-1 (or the pseudogene TRBV3-2) and J is TRBJ1-4, with D hard to call. This CDR3 region has 11 residues. Trimming removed 11 bases from V and 7 bases from J, with 11 bases in between. Germline lookup yields CDR1 LGHDT and CDR2 YNNKEL (reference sequence). The CDR3 is CAAGSGEKLFF. CDR3 nucleotide sequence: TGTGCCGCGGGGTCTGGTGAAAAACTGTTTTTT.

This clone was counted between two and nine times. This rearrangement joins TRBV6-2 or TRBV6-3 to TRBJ1-5; TRBD1 agrees at 10 bases. The V gene's germline CDR1 is MNHEY and CDR2 SVGEGT. V trimming: 2 bases; J trimming: 5 bases; junction bases outside the gene matches: 15. CDR3 length: 19 residues. The CDR3 loop is CASSYTLSTGGDPYQPQHF. CDR3 DNA: TGTGCCAGCAGTTACACACTGTCGACAGGGGGCGACCCGTATCAGCCCCAGCATTTT.

The chain combines TRBV7-9 with TRBJ2-2; D remains ambiguous. This CDR3 is 15 amino acids long. Looked up from germline, CDR1 is SEHNR and CDR2 is FQNEAQ (reference sequence). The V gene lost 5 bases and the J gene lost 3 bases, with 13 bases spanning the gap. CDR3 protein: CASSPDQRDTGELFF. CDR3 DNA: TGTGCCAGCAGCCCCGACCAAAGGGACACCGGGGAGCTGTTTTTT.

J is TRBJ1-3 and V is TRBV11-2; 7 bases line up with TRBD1. Germline CDR1 SGHAT, CDR2 FQNNGV. The CDR3 is made up of 16 amino acids. J gave up 4 bases and V 5 bases, and 11 bases lay outside the gene matches. In DNA, the CDR3 is TGTGCCAGCAGCCCGTGGACAGGCCCTCGCGGAAACACCATATATTTT. Translation gives CASSPWTGPRGNTIYF.

The CDR3 nucleotides are TGTGCCAGCTCACCACCGCAAGGGGGGCCAGATACGCAGTATTTT. Protein product: CASSPPQGGPDTQYF. J is TRBJ2-3 and V is TRBV18, with D perhaps TRBD1 or TRBD2 (6 bases each). Germline V gene sequence: CDR1 KGHSH, CDR2 LQKENI. The CDR3 covers 15 residues. V lost 0 bases to trimming and J lost 4 bases, with 11 bases between them.

CDR3 sequence reads: CASSPGAANEQFF. In DNA, the CDR3 is TGTGCCAGCTCACCGGGAGCAGCTAATGAGCAGTTCTTC. The genes are TRBV18 and TRBJ2-1; D might be TRBD2 (5 bases). Germline CDR1 and CDR2: KGHSH and LQKENI. V was clipped by 3 bases and J by 7 bases, with 10 bases between them. This CDR3 spans 13 amino acids.

This clone was picked up one time. The chain couples TRBV5-4 to TRBJ2-7; TRBD1 aligns across 7 bases. Losses at the gene ends were 0 bases for V and 3 bases for J; bases not matched to a gene: 3. The germline V gene encodes CDR1 SGHNT and CDR2 YYREEE (reference sequence). CDR3 length equals 14 residues. This CDR3 is CASSLVGQNYEQYF. The DNA of the CDR3 is TGTGCCAGCAGCTTGGTGGGACAGAACTACGAGCAGTACTTC.

This chain joins TRBV18 and TRBJ1-2, with D unclear. Germline-derived CDR1 and CDR2 are KGHSH and LQKENI. The CDR3 runs to 13 residues. V was shortened by 2 bases and J by 5 bases, with 9 bases between the two germline ends. The CDR3 DNA follows: TGTGCCAGCTCACCAGGGAACCAATATGGCTACACCTTC. Translating it yields CASSPGNQYGYTF.

The gene calls are TRBV6-5 and TRBJ2-5; TRBD2 matches 11 bases. Germline CDR1 and CDR2: MNHEY and SVGAGI. Trimming cost V 6 bases and J 2 bases; bases outside gene matches: 2. This CDR3 spans 14 amino acids. CDR3 sequence reads: CASRRLAGQETQYF. CDR3 nucleotide sequence: TGTGCCAGCAGAAGACTAGCGGGGCAAGAGACCCAGTACTTC.

The CDR3 loop is CASSKRQGTGYGYTF. The CDR3, as DNA: TGTGCCAGCAGTAAACGACAGGGAACAGGGTATGGCTACACCTTC. The chain couples TRBV6-5 to TRBJ1-2, with TRBD1 matching over 7 bases. V lost 5 bases to trimming and J lost 5 bases; unmatched junction nucleotides: 11. Germline assignment: CDR1 MNHEY and CDR2 SVGAGI. This CDR3 spans 15 amino acids.

J is TRBJ1-3 and V is TRBV7-9; D possibly corresponds to TRBD1 (5 bases). CDR1 is SEHNR, CDR2 FQNEAQ, per germline (reference sequence). This CDR3 has 14 residues. V was clipped by 3 bases and J by 0 bases, with 6 bases between them. CDR3 residues: CASSFDSSGNTIYF. CDR3 nucleotide sequence: TGTGCCAGCAGCTTTGACAGCTCTGGAAACACCATATATTTT.

The chain is built from TRBV10-3 and TRBJ1-2; 8 bases are a match to TRBD1. The CDR3 spans 14 residues. V lost 2 bases, J lost 5 bases, and 4 bases stayed unmatched. From germline, CDR1 is ENHRY and CDR2 SYGVKD. The CDR3 region is CAISEAGGAYGYTF. CDR3 nucleotides: TGTGCCATCAGTGAGGCAGGGGGCGCATATGGCTACACCTTC.

J is TRBJ2-2 and V is TRBV5-4; D call uncertain. V shed 0 bases and J shed 4 bases, with 10 bases lying between them. Looked up from germline, CDR1 is SGHNT and CDR2 is YYREEE (reference sequence). The CDR3 has 15 amino acids. The CDR3 region is CASSLGGLATGELFF. The DNA of the CDR3 is TGTGCCAGCAGCTTGGGGGGTTTAGCCACCGGGGAGCTGTTTTTT.

This clone was detected a few times. V is TRBV5-6 and J is TRBJ1-5; D possibly corresponds to TRBD1 (5 bases). With 2 bases removed from V and 7 bases from J, the gap between germline ends came to 13 bases. CDR1 is SGHDT and CDR2 is YYEEEE in the germline V gene. This CDR3 is 14 amino acids long. The chain's CDR3 is CASSFIGVGQPQHF. The CDR3 coding sequence is TGTGCCAGCAGCTTCATAGGGGTTGGGCAGCCCCAGCATTTT.

The CDR3 spells CASSQGVGGVLAKNIQYF. Written as DNA, the CDR3 is TGTGCCAGCAGCCAGGGCGTGGGCGGCGTTCTAGCCAAAAACATTCAGTACTTC. The chain uses TRBV14 and TRBJ2-4; unclear D gene. The CDR3 has 18 amino acids. Trimming took 3 bases from V and 0 from J, leaving 18 bases between them. CDR1 is SGHDN, CDR2 FVKESK, per germline.

The chain recombines TRBV30 with TRBJ2-5; no firm D call. The V gene's germline CDR1 is GTSNPN and CDR2 SVGIG (reference sequence). Trimming stripped 0 bases from V and 5 bases from J, with 13 bases between. The CDR3 runs 14 residues. The CDR3 reads CAWSVLRVGETQYF. CDR3 nucleotides: TGTGCCTGGAGTGTTCTTAGGGTTGGGGAGACCCAGTACTTC.

The J gene is TRBJ1-4, the V gene TRBV7-9, with D possibly TRBD1 on 5 matching bases. Germline CDR1 reads SEHNR; CDR2 reads FQNEAQ (reference sequence). The ends were cut back, 5 bases at V and 1 base at J, with 17 bases in the middle. This CDR3 has 17 residues. The CDR3 is CASSPEWGGGTNEKLFF. CDR3 nucleotide sequence: TGTGCCAGCAGCCCCGAGTGGGGGGGTGGAACTAATGAAAAACTGTTTTTT.

The chain carries TRBV29-1 and TRBJ1-2; 9 bases map to TRBD1. V was pared by 5 bases and J by 2 bases, with 3 bases of the junction left unmatched. The CDR3 is made up of 13 amino acids. Per germline, CDR1 SQVTM and CDR2 ANQGSEA. CDR3 bases: TGCAGCGTTTCGGGACAGGGAAACTATGGCTACACCTTC. Its protein product is CSVSGQGNYGYTF.

This clone was recorded only once. The rearrangement joins TRBV3-1 (or the pseudogene TRBV3-2) to TRBJ1-1; D remains ambiguous. Germline CDR1 is LGHDT and CDR2 is YNNKEL (reference sequence). This CDR3 is built from 15 residues. The V gene lost 1 base and the J gene lost 0 bases, with 9 bases spanning the gap. CDR3 in DNA: TGTGCCAGCAGCCAAGTTTACCTGGTGAACACTGAAGCTTTCTTT. Translating gives CASSQVYLVNTEAFF.